The next 26 T cell receptor beta chains were all read from a single sample in a study of blood T cell repertoires in COVID-19. The table came from immunoSEQ multiplex PCR; TCRdb's copy has only in-frame clones and leaves some out. The sample consists of more than 200,000 clones, around four fifths of them appearing once. Source material: peripheral blood. These receptors were collected from a woman older than 75 with COVID-19, enrolled during active disease.

J is TRBJ2-7 and V is TRBV5-1, with D possibly matching TRBD1 (5 bases). Germline V gene sequence: CDR1 SGHRS, CDR2 YFSETQ. V lost 4 bases, J lost 4 bases, and 12 bases lay in between. This CDR3 is 13 amino acids long. CDR3 in amino acids: CASSQGLGYEQYV. The CDR3 coding sequence is TGCGCCAGCAGCCAGGGTTTGGGGTACGAGCAGTACGTC.

The chain recombines TRBV3-1 (or the pseudogene TRBV3-2) with TRBJ2-5, with 10 nucleotides matching TRBD1. Trimming cost V 3 bases and J 6 bases; bases outside gene matches: 4. Per germline, CDR1 LGHDT and CDR2 YNNKEL (reference sequence). CDR3 length: 14 residues. CDR3 nucleotides: TGTGCCAGCAGCCAGGACAGGGGGATAAAGACCCAGTACTTC. Amino acid sequence: CASSQDRGIKTQYF.

The chain joins TRBV12-3 or TRBV12-4 to TRBJ1-2; the D gene is possibly TRBD1 (5 bases). The CDR3 extends over 13 amino acids. V lost 6 bases and J lost 9, with 17 bases in between. This CDR3 reads CASSYSLGLSYTF. The CDR3 coding sequence is TGTGCCAGCAGCTATTCCCTGGGGCTAAGCTACACCTTC.

The J gene is TRBJ1-5, the V gene TRBV7-6; tentatively, D is TRBD1 (6 bases). CDR3 length: 16 amino acids. V lost 2 bases to trimming and J lost 6 bases, with 17 bases between them. The germline V gene has CDR1 SGHVS and CDR2 FNYEAQ. The DNA for the CDR3 is TGTGCCAGCAGCTTAAATGCAGGGGCAGAGAGTCAGCCCCAGCATTTT. This encodes CASSLNAGAESQPQHF.

The chain couples TRBV7-2 to TRBJ1-5; D not certain. Germline CDR1 is SGHTA and CDR2 is FQGNSA. This CDR3 spans 15 amino acids. V lost 5 bases, J lost 0 bases, and 11 bases lay in between. Here the CDR3 DNA reads TGTGCCAGCAGCCCCAGCGCGGGTAGCAATCAGCCCCAGCATTTT. This sequence encodes CASSPSAGSNQPQHF.

The chain recombines TRBV3-1 (or the pseudogene TRBV3-2) with TRBJ1-2; D gene unclear. The V end was cut by 6 bases, the J end by 8 bases, with 16 bases between. CDR3 size: 13 residues. The V gene's germline CDR1 is LGHDT and CDR2 YNNKEL (reference sequence). The CDR3 DNA is TGTGCCAGCAGTCTTCCAAGTTCGGGGGGCTACACCTTC. Protein sequence: CASSLPSSGGYTF.

The chain employs TRBV6-5 and TRBJ2-3; tentatively, D is TRBD2 (5 bases). Germline CDR1 is MNHEY and CDR2 is SVGAGI. V was shortened by 7 bases and J by 3 bases, with 14 bases between the two germline ends. The CDR3 runs 14 residues. The CDR3 loop is CASTLDGGTDTQYF. In DNA, the CDR3 is TGTGCCAGCACCTTGGACGGAGGAACAGATACGCAGTATTTT.

A single count supports this clone. For the CDR3, the DNA is TGTGCCAGTAGAAAGCGGGGCAGCACAGATACGCAGTATTTT. Amino acids: CASRKRGSTDTQYF. The chain joins TRBV19 to TRBJ2-3, with 7 nucleotides matching TRBD2. The CDR3 covers 14 residues. The germline V gene has CDR1 LNHDA and CDR2 SQIVND (reference sequence). J gave up 0 bases and V 6 bases, and 3 bases lay outside the gene matches.

V is TRBV6-2 or TRBV6-3 and J is TRBJ2-7; 9 bases line up with TRBD1. Trimming cost V 2 bases and J 3 bases; bases outside gene matches: 5. There are 15 residues in the CDR3. Germline CDR1 is MNHEY and CDR2 is SVGEGT. The CDR3 nucleotides are TGTGCCAGCAGTTACAGGGGGACAGGGAACTACGAGCAGTACTTC. It encodes CASSYRGTGNYEQYF.

In its sample, this clone was seen once. The chain combines TRBV21-1 with TRBJ1-6. TRBV21-1 is flagged as a pseudogene. The CDR3 runs 14 residues. The CDR3 DNA is TGTGCCAGCAGCAAAGTTGGGAGTAATTCACCCCTCCACTTT. Protein product: CASSKVGSNSPLHF.

The J gene is TRBJ1-1, the V gene TRBV18; a weak D match, TRBD1 (5 bases). The CDR3 totals 15 residues. Germline lookup yields CDR1 KGHSH and CDR2 LQKENI. V dropped 3 bases and J dropped 5 bases, with 16 bases sitting between them. CDR3 sequence reads: CASSPQHRGRTEAFF. Written as DNA, the CDR3 is TGTGCCAGCTCACCCCAACATAGGGGCCGAACTGAAGCTTTCTTT.

This sequence joins TRBV28 and TRBJ2-1; 10 nucleotides line up with TRBD1. Germline V gene data show CDR1 as MDHEN and CDR2 as SYDVKM. The CDR3 sequence is 15 residues long. J gave up 3 bases and V 6 bases, and 5 bases lay outside the gene matches. This chain's CDR3 is CASSTTGGNYNEQFF. The DNA for the CDR3 is TGTGCCAGCAGCACGACAGGGGGCAACTACAATGAGCAGTTCTTC.

The DNA for the CDR3 is TGTGCCATCAGTGAGGACGGGGTGACCTACGAGCAGTACTTC. As protein: CAISEDGVTYEQYF. J is TRBJ2-7 and V is TRBV10-3; possible D gene TRBD2, 5 bases. Looked up from germline, CDR1 is ENHRY and CDR2 is SYGVKD. CDR3 size: 14 residues. Trimming left V 2 bases short and J 2 bases short, with 10 bases between.

Here the CDR3 reads CASSPLAGVETQYF. The CDR3 DNA sequence: TGCGCCAGCAGCCCACTAGCGGGGGTAGAGACCCAGTACTTC. The V and J genes are TRBV5-1 and TRBJ2-5; TRBD2 matches at 11 bases. The germline gives CDR1 SGHRS, CDR2 YFSETQ. With 4 bases clipped from V and 4 bases from J, the junction kept 3 bases outside the gene matches. The CDR3 runs 14 residues.

The chain combines TRBV10-3 with TRBJ1-5; D might be TRBD1 (5 bases). The CDR3 totals 15 residues. V was trimmed by 2 bases and J by 2 bases, leaving 10 bases between them. The germline CDR1 and CDR2 sequences are ENHRY and SYGVKD. The CDR3 reads CAISEGTVGNQPQHF. The CDR3 nucleotides read TGTGCCATCAGTGAGGGGACTGTGGGCAATCAGCCCCAGCATTTT.

The chain is built from TRBV3-1 (or the pseudogene TRBV3-2) and TRBJ2-7, with 9 bases fitting TRBD1. CDR1 is LGHDT, CDR2 YNNKEL, per germline (reference sequence). This CDR3 has 13 amino acids. V trimming: 9 bases; J trimming: 5 bases; junction bases outside the gene matches: 8. In DNA form, the CDR3 reads TGTGCCAGTGGACAGGGGTGGGGGAACGAGCAGTACTTC. Encoded protein: CASGQGWGNEQYF.

The chain links TRBV18 to TRBJ2-5, with 8 bases aligning to TRBD2. The junction had 7 bases not matched to a gene; V was cut back by 0 bases and J by 1 base. This CDR3 is 17 amino acids long. Germline lookup yields CDR1 KGHSH and CDR2 LQKENI. The CDR3 DNA is TGTGCCAGCTCACCACCGACTGGCGGGGGGCCCCAAGAGACCCAGTACTTC. Translated: CASSPPTGGGPQETQYF.

The CDR3 DNA is TGCGCCAGCAGCCAAGATTTAAGGGGGCATCAGCCCCAGCATTTT. This sequence encodes CASSQDLRGHQPQHF. The chain is built from TRBV4-3 and TRBJ1-5; 7 nucleotides agree with TRBD1. V lost 0 bases to trimming and J lost 5 bases; unmatched junction nucleotides: 4. CDR1 and CDR2 (germline): LGHNA, YSLEER. This CDR3 is 15 amino acids long.

This CDR3 reads CASSPSRGTGGQPQHF. Here the CDR3 DNA reads TGTGCCAGCAGCCCAAGCAGGGGGACGGGAGGGCAGCCCCAGCATTTT. The chain uses TRBV7-9 and TRBJ1-5; 7 bases line up with TRBD1. CDR1 and CDR2 from the germline V gene are SEHNR and FQNEAQ (reference sequence). The CDR3 has 16 amino acids. V was pared by 5 bases and J by 7 bases, with 14 bases of the junction left unmatched. Combining the CDR3 with reference TRBV7-9 and TRBJ1-5 gives the whole variable domain DTGVSQNPRHKITKRGQNVTFRCDPISEHNRLYWYRQTLGQGPEFLTYFQNEAQLEKSRLLSDRFSAERPKGSFSTLEIQRTEQGDSAMYLCASSPSRGTGGQPQHFGDGTRLSIL.

Remarks on this clone: Germline and junction disagree at one end, which may indicate a read error. The chain carries TRBV7-7 and TRBJ2-5; 8 bases fit TRBD2. CDR3 size: 15 residues. CDR1 is SSHAT and CDR2 is FNYEAQ in the germline V gene (reference sequence). CDR3 nucleotides: TGTGCTAGCAGCTGGGACGGGGGGGCCGGAGAGACCCAGTACTTC. Translating gives CASSWDGGAGETQYF.

The CDR3 protein is CATSRDLYGREVGYTF. CDR3 in DNA: TGTGCCACCAGCAGAGATCTGTATGGCAGGGAGGTTGGCTACACCTTC. V usage is TRBV15 and J usage is TRBJ1-2; a weak D match, TRBD1 (5 bases). Germline V gene lookup returns CDR1 LNHNV and CDR2 YYDKDF (reference sequence). The ends were cut back, 0 bases at V and 7 bases at J, with 18 bases in the middle. This CDR3 has 16 amino acids.

Worth noting for this clone: The same CDR3 also results from other DNA sequences found in this sample. This chain connects TRBV5-1 to TRBJ1-5; no clear D gene. The CDR3 has 15 amino acids. The germline gives CDR1 SGHRS, CDR2 YFSETQ. With 0 bases removed from V and 0 bases from J, the gap between germline ends came to 7 bases. In DNA, the CDR3 is TGCGCCAGCAGCTTGGCGGGTAATAGCAATCAGCCCCAGCATTTT. Amino acid sequence: CASSLAGNSNQPQHF.

The V and J genes are TRBV6-6 and TRBJ1-2; 9 bases are shared with TRBD1. There are 15 residues in the CDR3. Germline trimming cut 5 bases from V and 4 bases from J; bases unmatched to any gene: 8. Germline V gives CDR1 MNHNY, CDR2 SVGAGI (reference sequence). Here the CDR3 DNA reads TGTGCCAGCAGTGCCGTGGACAGGGGCAGCTATGGCTACACCTTC. It translates to CASSAVDRGSYGYTF.

V and J are TRBV6-5 and TRBJ2-1; D unresolved. The V end was cut by 0 bases, the J end by 8 bases, with 14 bases between. This CDR3 comprises 15 residues. Germline V gene data show CDR1 as MNHEY and CDR2 as SVGAGI. CDR3 coding DNA: TGTGCCAGCAGTTACTCCTACGACGCAGCGTATGAGCAGTTCTTC. Its translation is CASSYSYDAAYEQFF.

The genes are TRBV2 and TRBJ2-7; D possibly corresponds to TRBD2 (5 bases). This CDR3 spans 12 amino acids. Germline V gene lookup returns CDR1 SNHLY and CDR2 FYNNEI. Trimming took 4 bases from V and 4 from J, leaving 8 bases between them. This CDR3 reads CASSVEGYEQYV. The CDR3 DNA follows: TGTGCCAGCAGTGTTGAGGGATACGAGCAGTACGTC.

This CDR3 is CASSLGGYGTDTQYF. For the CDR3, the DNA is TGTGCCAGCAGCTTGGGCGGCTATGGCACAGATACGCAGTATTTT. The rearrangement uses TRBV5-4 and TRBJ2-3; D not certain. Germline V CDR1 and CDR2: SGHNT, YYREEE (reference sequence). This CDR3 has 15 residues. V lost 0 bases and J lost 1, with 9 bases in between.